The next 18 T cell receptor beta chains were all read from a single sample in a study of Ad26.COV2.S vaccination and SARS-CoV-2 variants. This table comes from immunoSEQ multiplex PCR, and its TCRdb copy is limited to in-frame clones, with some not included. The table has about 350,000 clones, 80% to 90% seen once. Sample treatment: around 19 received Ad26.COV2.S at low or high dose, single or two shots; roughly 5 received placebo; per-sample allocation not given. Sampling was performed 63 days after the first vaccine or placebo injection. Here the sequenced sample was peripheral blood, taken in a trial of Ad26.COV2.S vaccine versus placebo. The receptors were gathered from a person aged 18-65 years who received the Ad26.COV2.S COVID-19 vaccine or a placebo.

V usage is TRBV28 and J usage is TRBJ2-7, with D possibly TRBD2 on 5 matching bases. This CDR3 has 17 residues. CDR1 is MDHEN, CDR2 SYDVKM, per germline. V dropped 5 bases and J dropped 1 base, with 21 bases sitting between them. The DNA of the CDR3 is TGTGCCAGCAGTCTCCTCTCGTTGAGGAGGATTTCCTACGAGCAGTACTTC. It translates to CASSLLSLRRISYEQYF.

On this clone: The identical CDR3 is also encoded by other nucleotide sequences in the sample. The chain links TRBV19 to TRBJ2-5; D gene ambiguous. V lost 4 bases and J 0 bases, leaving 6 bases between the germline ends. The CDR3 contains 13 residues. Germline V lookup: CDR1 LNHDA, CDR2 SQIVND (reference sequence). CDR3 protein: CASSRAYQETQYF. CDR3 DNA sequence: TGTGCCAGTAGTAGGGCCTACCAAGAGACCCAGTACTTC.

The rearrangement uses TRBV10-3 and TRBJ2-3; D not certain. Germline V gene data show CDR1 as ENHRY and CDR2 as SYGVKD. V dropped 3 bases and J dropped 3 bases, with 10 bases sitting between them. The CDR3 runs to 14 residues. This CDR3 reads CAISDSSGTDTQYF. Here the CDR3 DNA reads TGTGCCATCAGTGATTCCAGTGGGACAGATACGCAGTATTTT.

The chain combines TRBV7-9 with TRBJ2-4; D gene unclear. V was trimmed by 0 bases and J by 0 bases, leaving 6 bases between them. This CDR3 has 15 residues. CDR1 SEHNR and CDR2 FQNEAQ come from the germline V gene (reference sequence). The CDR3 loop reads CASSLAQVAKNIQYF. The DNA of the CDR3 is TGTGCCAGCAGCTTAGCGCAAGTAGCCAAAAACATTCAGTACTTC.

The V call is TRBV14, the J call TRBJ1-1; 9 bases are a match to TRBD1. Germline assignment: CDR1 SGHDN and CDR2 FVKESK. Unmatched junction bases numbered 6, after V lost 3 bases and J lost 1 base. The CDR3 loop spans 16 amino acids. The CDR3 loop is CASSHLDRGSNTEAFF. The CDR3 bases are TGTGCCAGCAGCCACCTGGACAGGGGATCGAACACTGAAGCTTTCTTT.

The genes are TRBV5-1 and TRBJ2-7; weak D call: TRBD2 (5 bases). Per the germline V gene, CDR1 is SGHRS and CDR2 is YFSETQ. The V end was cut by 0 bases, the J end by 5 bases, with 12 bases between. The CDR3 is made up of 14 amino acids. The CDR3 sequence is CASSLANLGDEQYF. CDR3 bases: TGCGCCAGCAGCTTGGCCAATCTCGGGGACGAGCAGTACTTC.

The chain combines TRBV6-6 with TRBJ2-7; 9 bases fit TRBD1. Germline assignment: CDR1 MNHNY and CDR2 SVGAGI (reference sequence). This CDR3 has 13 amino acids. The V segment lost 6 bases and the J segment 4 bases; nucleotides outside the gene matches: 4. The CDR3 DNA is TGTGCCAGCAGGGAGACAGGGGGGTACGAGCAGTACTTC. Protein product: CASRETGGYEQYF.

The chain links TRBV5-5 to TRBJ2-7, with D perhaps given as TRBD1 or TRBD2 (7 bases each). This CDR3 comprises 15 residues. V lost 1 base to trimming and J lost 2 bases, with 13 bases between them. Germline V gives CDR1 SGHKS, CDR2 YYEKEE (reference sequence). The CDR3 nucleotides are TGTGCCAGCAGCTTGAGCGGGACAGTCCCCTACGAGCAGTACTTC. Translation: CASSLSGTVPYEQYF.

The chain joins TRBV5-1 to TRBJ2-2; TRBD2 might be the D (6 bases). This CDR3 region has 12 residues. V was trimmed by 7 bases and J by 6 bases, leaving 10 bases between them. Germline loops: CDR1 SGHRS, CDR2 YFSETQ. CDR3 DNA sequence: TGCGCCAGCGGGTGGAGGGCCGGGGAGCTGTTTTTT. Amino acids: CASGWRAGELFF. Filled out from reference TRBV5-1 and TRBJ2-2, the complete variable domain reads KAGVTQTPRYLIKTRGQQVTLSCSPISGHRSVSWYQQTPGQGLQFLFEYFSETQRNKGNFPGRFSGRQFSNSRSEMNVSTLELGDSALYLCASGWRAGELFFGEGSRLTVL.

This chain joins TRBV3-1 (or the pseudogene TRBV3-2) and TRBJ2-1; 9 bases align to TRBD1. This CDR3 is built from 13 residues. The ends lost 4 bases at V and 7 bases at J; junction bases unmatched: 2. Germline CDR1 reads LGHDT; CDR2 reads YNNKEL (reference sequence). CDR3 loop: CASSLGTGNEQFF. The DNA for the CDR3 is TGTGCCAGCAGCCTCGGGACAGGGAATGAGCAGTTCTTC.

The rearrangement links TRBV18 to TRBJ2-7; no clear D gene. This CDR3 contains 12 residues. With 2 bases removed from V and 3 bases from J, the gap between germline ends came to 5 bases. CDR1 and CDR2 (germline): KGHSH, LQKENI. CDR3 protein: CASSPALYEQYF. CDR3 nucleotide sequence: TGTGCCAGCTCACCAGCACTCTACGAGCAGTACTTC.

The chain joins TRBV5-4 to TRBJ1-1; D uncertain. Germline loops: CDR1 SGHNT, CDR2 YYREEE (reference sequence). The V end was cut by 4 bases, the J end by 0 bases, with 4 bases between. The CDR3 extends over 12 amino acids. CDR3 coding DNA: TGTGCCAGCAGCCCTATGAACACTGAAGCTTTCTTT. Translating gives CASSPMNTEAFF.

Worth noting for this clone: Other DNA sequences in this sample translate to the same CDR3. The V call is TRBV4-3, the J call TRBJ2-7; D is unresolved. The CDR3 runs to 15 residues. V was clipped by 0 bases and J by 0 bases, with 9 bases between them. In germline, CDR1 is LGHNA, CDR2 YSLEER. The CDR3 spells CASSQDRADSYEQYF. Written as DNA, the CDR3 is TGCGCCAGCAGCCAAGATCGCGCTGACTCCTACGAGCAGTACTTC.

This clone was observed a few times. This chain uses TRBV5-6 with TRBJ1-2, with 7 bases identical to TRBD1. V lost 0 bases and J lost 7; bases outside the gene matches: 3. Germline V lookup: CDR1 SGHDT, CDR2 YYEEEE. The length of the CDR3 is 13 residues. CDR3 in amino acids: CASSLEGGLGYTF. DNA for the CDR3: TGTGCCAGCAGCTTGGAAGGGGGCCTTGGCTACACCTTC.

This clone has just a few counts. This chain uses TRBV4-1 with TRBJ1-4, with 8 nucleotides matching TRBD1. CDR1 MGHRA and CDR2 YSYEKL come from the germline V gene. J lost 5 bases, V lost 5 bases, and 10 bases had no gene match. This CDR3 comprises 16 residues. This CDR3 reads CASSGQGESPNEKLFF. For the CDR3, the DNA is TGCGCCAGCAGCGGACAGGGAGAGTCCCCCAATGAAAAACTGTTTTTT.

The chain has TRBV7-2 and TRBJ1-4; the D gene is possibly TRBD1 (5 bases). Per the germline V gene, CDR1 is SGHTA and CDR2 is FQGNSA. Trimming pared 5 bases from V and 4 bases from J, leaving 14 bases between. The CDR3 extends over 15 amino acids. The CDR3 nucleotides are TGTGCCAGCAGCCCTAGGGGTCGCCTTAATGAAAAACTGTTTTTT. This sequence encodes CASSPRGRLNEKLFF.

This chain links TRBV18 with TRBJ1-3; D unresolved. The CDR3 consists of 15 residues. The germline V gene has CDR1 KGHSH and CDR2 LQKENI. V was trimmed by 1 base and J by 3 bases, leaving 10 bases between them. The CDR3 DNA sequence: TGTGCCAGCTCACCACTTCTAGCTTTTGGAAACACCATATATTTT. Translating it yields CASSPLLAFGNTIYF.

CDR3 bases: TGCGCCAGCAGCTGGGGTAACAGCAACACCGGGGAGCTGTTTTTT. It codes for CASSWGNSNTGELFF. The V gene is TRBV5-1, the J gene TRBJ2-2, with D hard to call. Germline CDR1 is SGHRS and CDR2 is YFSETQ. CDR3 length: 15 amino acids. V lost 3 bases and J lost 2, with 11 bases in between.